This T cell receptor (beta chain) was identified during a study of shared clonotypes between healthy human individuals. Germline CDR1 is LNHDA and CDR2 is SQIVND (reference sequence). V was clipped by 3 bases and J by 6 bases, with 14 bases between them. The CDR3 runs 14 residues. Using immunoSEQ multiplex PCR, the repertoire was profiled, and TCRdb retains in-frame clones only, with some absent. The sample lists about 2.3 million clones, approximately 93% seen once, with 0.39% in the top ten. This clone occurred a few times. V is TRBV19 and J is TRBJ1-1; D may be TRBD1 (5 bases). Sample: naive CD4+ T cells from PBMCs. Documented subset: CD45RA+ positively selected. The receptor was derived from a man aged 18 to 30 in good health. Some clones in this sample may be carry-over from other donors' samples. The CDR3 spells CASSIIQGGAEAFF. The CDR3 DNA reads as TGTGCCAGTAGTATCATCCAGGGAGGGGCTGAAGCTTTCTTT.